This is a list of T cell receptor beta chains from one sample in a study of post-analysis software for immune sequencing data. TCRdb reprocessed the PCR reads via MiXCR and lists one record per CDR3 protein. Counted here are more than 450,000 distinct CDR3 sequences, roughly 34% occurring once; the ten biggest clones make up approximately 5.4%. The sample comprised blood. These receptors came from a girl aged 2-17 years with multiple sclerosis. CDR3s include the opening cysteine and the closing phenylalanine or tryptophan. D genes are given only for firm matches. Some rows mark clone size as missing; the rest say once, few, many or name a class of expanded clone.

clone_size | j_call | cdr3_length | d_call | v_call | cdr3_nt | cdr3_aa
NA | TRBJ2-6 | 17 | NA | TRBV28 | TGTGCCAGCAGTTACCCTGTAGGTGGCTCTGGGGCCAACGTCCTGACTTTC | CASSYPVGGSGANVLTF
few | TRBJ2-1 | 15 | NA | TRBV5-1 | TGCGCCAGCATCGAGACTCCGCGCGCCTACAATGAGCAGTTCTTC | CASIETPRAYNEQFF
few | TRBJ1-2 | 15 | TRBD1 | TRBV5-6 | TGTGCCAGCAGCTTGCTTACAGGGGTGAGCTATGGCTACACCTTC | CASSLLTGVSYGYTF
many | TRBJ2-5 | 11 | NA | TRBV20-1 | TGCAGTGCTACTTATCAAGAGACCCAGTACTTC | CSATYQETQYF
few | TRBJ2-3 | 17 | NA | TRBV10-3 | TGTGCCATCAGTGAGGGTATAATTAGGACGGTGACAGATACGCAGTATTTT | CAISEGIIRTVTDTQYF
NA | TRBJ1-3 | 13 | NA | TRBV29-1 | TGCAGCGTTGAAATAAGGGCTGGAAACACCATATATTTT | CSVEIRAGNTIYF
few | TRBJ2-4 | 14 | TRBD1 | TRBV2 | TGTGCCAGCAGGGGGGGACAGGGAAGGAACATTCAGTACTTC | CASRGGQGRNIQYF
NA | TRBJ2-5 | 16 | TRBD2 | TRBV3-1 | TGTGCCAGCAGCCGGGGACTAGCGGGGCCTCAAGAGACCCAGTACTTC | CASSRGLAGPQETQYF
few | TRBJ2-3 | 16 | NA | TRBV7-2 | TGTGCCAGCAGCCCTCCGGGCCAGCGGGGCACAGATACGCAGTATTTT | CASSPPGQRGTDTQYF
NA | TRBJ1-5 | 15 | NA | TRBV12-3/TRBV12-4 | TGTGCCAGCAGTGGGGAAGGGCGTAGCAATCAGCCCCAGCATTTT | CASSGEGRSNQPQHF
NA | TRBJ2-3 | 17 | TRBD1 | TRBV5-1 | TGCGCCAGCAGCTCGACAGGGGGCGGGGGGCCGGGAGATACGCAGTATTTT | CASSSTGGGGPGDTQYF
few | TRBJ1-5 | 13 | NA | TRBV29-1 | TGCAGCGTTTCCCTGGGAGGGGGACAGCCCCAGCATTTT | CSVSLGGGQPQHF
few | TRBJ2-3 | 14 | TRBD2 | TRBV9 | TGTGCCAGCAGCGAGGGGTTGGTAGCGGGGGAAACGTATTTT | CASSEGLVAGETYF
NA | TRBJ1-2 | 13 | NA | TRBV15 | TGTGCCACCAGCGCTCAGGGTCGGTATGGCTACACCTTC | CATSAQGRYGYTF
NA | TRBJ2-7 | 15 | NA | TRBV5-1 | TGCGCCAGCAGCTTTATTCTGACGGGAGAAGCCGAGCAGTACTTC | CASSFILTGEAEQYF
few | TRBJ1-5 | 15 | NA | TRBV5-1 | TGCGCCAGCAGCTTGGATTCCGGGATCGATCAGCCCCAGCATTTT | CASSLDSGIDQPQHF
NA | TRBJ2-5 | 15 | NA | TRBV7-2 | TGTGCCAGCAGCTTGAGGGGTAGCGGACAAGAGACCCAGTACTTC | CASSLRGSGQETQYF
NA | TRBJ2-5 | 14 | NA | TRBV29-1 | TGCAGCGTTGAAAGGGCGGGGGCCCAAGAGACCCAGTACTTC | CSVERAGAQETQYF
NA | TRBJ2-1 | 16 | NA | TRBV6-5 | TGTGCCAGCAGGACCCCCGGGGGGCGCACCTACAATGAGCAGTTCTTC | CASRTPGGRTYNEQFF
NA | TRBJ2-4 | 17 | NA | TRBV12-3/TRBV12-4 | TGTACCAGCAGTTGGGGAGGGAGGGGGCTAGCCAAAAACATTCAGTACTTC | CTSSWGGRGLAKNIQYF
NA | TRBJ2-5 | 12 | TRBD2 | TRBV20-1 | TGCAGTCCTGGACTAGCCGGGGAGACCCAGTACTTC | CSPGLAGETQYF
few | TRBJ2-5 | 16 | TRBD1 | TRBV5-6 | TGTGCCAGCAACCCGACCGGGACAGGGGTTCAAGAGACCCAGTACTTC | CASNPTGTGVQETQYF
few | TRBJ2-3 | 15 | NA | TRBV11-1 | TGTGCCAGCAGCTTCGGCGGGCTGCTAACAGATACGCAGTATTTT | CASSFGGLLTDTQYF
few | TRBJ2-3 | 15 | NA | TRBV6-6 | TGTGCCAGCAGGCGAGCGGTTTCTAGCACAGATACGCAGTATTTT | CASRRAVSSTDTQYF
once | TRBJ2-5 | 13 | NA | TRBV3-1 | TGTGTCAGCACCCTAGACTGGCAAGAGACCCAGTACTTC | CVSTLDWQETQYF
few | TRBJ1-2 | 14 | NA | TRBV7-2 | TGTGCCAGCAGCCAGGTCGTGGGGGACTATGGCTACACCTTC | CASSQVVGDYGYTF
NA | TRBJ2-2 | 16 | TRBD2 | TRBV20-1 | TGCAGTGTTTACCTCCAAAGGACTAGCGGAACCGGGGAGCTGTTTTTT | CSVYLQRTSGTGELFF
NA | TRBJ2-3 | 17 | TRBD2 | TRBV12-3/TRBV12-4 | TGTGCCAGCACCCCTGAGAATAGCGGGGTATACACAGATACGCAGTATTTT | CASTPENSGVYTDTQYF
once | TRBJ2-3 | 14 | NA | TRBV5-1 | TGCGCCAGCACCCAGGGTAGCCCGACAGATACGCAGTATTTT | CASTQGSPTDTQYF
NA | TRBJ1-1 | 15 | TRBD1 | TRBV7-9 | TGTGCCAGCAGCCACCGGGACAGGGATTATACTGAAGCTTTCTTT | CASSHRDRDYTEAFF
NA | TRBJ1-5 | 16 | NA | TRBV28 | TGTGCCAGCTCCGCGGGTAGGGGACCGAGTCTAGGGCCCCAGCATTTT | CASSAGRGPSLGPQHF
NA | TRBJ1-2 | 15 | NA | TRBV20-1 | TGCAGTGACGCCCCCCAGGGCGGCTCTAACTATGGCTACACCTTC | CSDAPQGGSNYGYTF
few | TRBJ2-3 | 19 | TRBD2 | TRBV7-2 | TGTGCCAGCAGCTGGGGGACGGGGACTAGCCTGAGGAGTACAGATACGCAGTATTTT | CASSWGTGTSLRSTDTQYF
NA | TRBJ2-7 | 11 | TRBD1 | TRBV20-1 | TGCAGTGCAGACAGGGCCCACGAGCAGTACTTC | CSADRAHEQYF
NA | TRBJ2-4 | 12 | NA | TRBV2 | TGTGCCAGCAGACGACTAGTTGACATTCAGTACTTC | CASRRLVDIQYF
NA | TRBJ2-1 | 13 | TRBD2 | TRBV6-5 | TGTGCCAGCAACGGACTAGCGAGAAATGAGCAGTTCTTC | CASNGLARNEQFF
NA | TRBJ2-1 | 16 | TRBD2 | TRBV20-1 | TGCAGTGCTAGAGAGGGTAACGGGGGGATGAACAATGAGCAGTTCTTC | CSAREGNGGMNNEQFF
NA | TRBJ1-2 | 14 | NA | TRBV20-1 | TGCAGTGCTAGAGCGACGTTAGCTAACTATGGCTACACCTTC | CSARATLANYGYTF
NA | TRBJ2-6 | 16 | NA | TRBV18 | TGTGCCAGCTCACCAGTCTCAGTACCTGGGGCCAACGTCCTGACTTTC | CASSPVSVPGANVLTF
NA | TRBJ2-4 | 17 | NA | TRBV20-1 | TGCAGTGCTAGAGATTTACAGGCCGACCTAGCCAAAAACATTCAGTACTTC | CSARDLQADLAKNIQYF
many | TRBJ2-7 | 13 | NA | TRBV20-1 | TGCAGTGCTAGGGGGCTTACGACCTACGAGCAGTACTTC | CSARGLTTYEQYF
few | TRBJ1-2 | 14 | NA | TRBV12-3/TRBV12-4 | TGTGCCAGCAGTTCCCGGGGGGAAAACTATGGCTACACCTTC | CASSSRGENYGYTF
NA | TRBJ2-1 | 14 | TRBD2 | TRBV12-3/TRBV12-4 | TGTGCCACAAGAGCGGGGTCCGAAAGGACTGAGCAGTTCTTC | CATRAGSERTEQFF
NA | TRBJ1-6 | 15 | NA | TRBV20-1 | TGCAGTGCCCCTAGGGGCGGACCTGGAAATTCACCCCTCCACTTT | CSAPRGGPGNSPLHF
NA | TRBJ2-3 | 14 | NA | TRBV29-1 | TGCAGCGTTGACGTTGCGGGGACTGCAGATACGCAGTATTTT | CSVDVAGTADTQYF
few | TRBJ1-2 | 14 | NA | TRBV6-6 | TGTGCCAGCAGTTCGACTCGGGGCGCCTATGGCTACACCTTC | CASSSTRGAYGYTF
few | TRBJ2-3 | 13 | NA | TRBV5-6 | TGTGCCAGCAATGGGGTAAGCACAGATACGCAGTATTTT | CASNGVSTDTQYF
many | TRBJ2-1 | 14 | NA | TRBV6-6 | TGTGCCAGCAGTTACCGATCGGGTTTCAATGAGCAGTTCTTC | CASSYRSGFNEQFF
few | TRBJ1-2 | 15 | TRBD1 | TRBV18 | TGTGCCAGCTCACCCTCTGCGGGACAGGGGAACGGCTACACCTTC | CASSPSAGQGNGYTF
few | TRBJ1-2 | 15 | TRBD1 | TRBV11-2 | TGTGCCAGCAGCCCCCCAGGGGGCGGGTTGTATGGCTACACCTTC | CASSPPGGGLYGYTF
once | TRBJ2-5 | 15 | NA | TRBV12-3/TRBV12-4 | TGTGCCAGCAGCCTCCGGGGCCCCCAACGAGAGACCCAGTACTTC | CASSLRGPQRETQYF
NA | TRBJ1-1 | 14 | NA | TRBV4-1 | TGCGCCAGCAGCCCCTCCGTAGGTTGGGGGAAGGCTTTCTTT | CASSPSVGWGKAFF
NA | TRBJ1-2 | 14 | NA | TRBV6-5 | TGTGCCAGCAGTTACAGCCGGGCCTCCTATGGCTACACCTTC | CASSYSRASYGYTF
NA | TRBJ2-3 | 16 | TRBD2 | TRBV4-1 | TGCGCCAGCAGCCAACTAGCGGGGGGGCGGTCAGATACGCAGTATTTT | CASSQLAGGRSDTQYF
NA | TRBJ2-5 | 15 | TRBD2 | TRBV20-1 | TGCAGTGCTAGTGTCGGACTAGTCATACAAGAGACCCAGTACTTC | CSASVGLVIQETQYF
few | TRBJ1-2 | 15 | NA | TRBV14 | TGTGCCAGCAGCCTGAACCCCGGGACTACCTATGGCTACACCTTC | CASSLNPGTTYGYTF
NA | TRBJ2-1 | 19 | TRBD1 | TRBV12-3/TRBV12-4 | TGTGCCAGCAGACTGGGCATCAGGGGGCGGATAAAATCCTACAATGAGCAGTTCTTC | CASRLGIRGRIKSYNEQFF
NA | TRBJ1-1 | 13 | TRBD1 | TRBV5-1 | TGCGCCAGCAGCGGGGACAGTAACACTGAAGCTTTCTTT | CASSGDSNTEAFF